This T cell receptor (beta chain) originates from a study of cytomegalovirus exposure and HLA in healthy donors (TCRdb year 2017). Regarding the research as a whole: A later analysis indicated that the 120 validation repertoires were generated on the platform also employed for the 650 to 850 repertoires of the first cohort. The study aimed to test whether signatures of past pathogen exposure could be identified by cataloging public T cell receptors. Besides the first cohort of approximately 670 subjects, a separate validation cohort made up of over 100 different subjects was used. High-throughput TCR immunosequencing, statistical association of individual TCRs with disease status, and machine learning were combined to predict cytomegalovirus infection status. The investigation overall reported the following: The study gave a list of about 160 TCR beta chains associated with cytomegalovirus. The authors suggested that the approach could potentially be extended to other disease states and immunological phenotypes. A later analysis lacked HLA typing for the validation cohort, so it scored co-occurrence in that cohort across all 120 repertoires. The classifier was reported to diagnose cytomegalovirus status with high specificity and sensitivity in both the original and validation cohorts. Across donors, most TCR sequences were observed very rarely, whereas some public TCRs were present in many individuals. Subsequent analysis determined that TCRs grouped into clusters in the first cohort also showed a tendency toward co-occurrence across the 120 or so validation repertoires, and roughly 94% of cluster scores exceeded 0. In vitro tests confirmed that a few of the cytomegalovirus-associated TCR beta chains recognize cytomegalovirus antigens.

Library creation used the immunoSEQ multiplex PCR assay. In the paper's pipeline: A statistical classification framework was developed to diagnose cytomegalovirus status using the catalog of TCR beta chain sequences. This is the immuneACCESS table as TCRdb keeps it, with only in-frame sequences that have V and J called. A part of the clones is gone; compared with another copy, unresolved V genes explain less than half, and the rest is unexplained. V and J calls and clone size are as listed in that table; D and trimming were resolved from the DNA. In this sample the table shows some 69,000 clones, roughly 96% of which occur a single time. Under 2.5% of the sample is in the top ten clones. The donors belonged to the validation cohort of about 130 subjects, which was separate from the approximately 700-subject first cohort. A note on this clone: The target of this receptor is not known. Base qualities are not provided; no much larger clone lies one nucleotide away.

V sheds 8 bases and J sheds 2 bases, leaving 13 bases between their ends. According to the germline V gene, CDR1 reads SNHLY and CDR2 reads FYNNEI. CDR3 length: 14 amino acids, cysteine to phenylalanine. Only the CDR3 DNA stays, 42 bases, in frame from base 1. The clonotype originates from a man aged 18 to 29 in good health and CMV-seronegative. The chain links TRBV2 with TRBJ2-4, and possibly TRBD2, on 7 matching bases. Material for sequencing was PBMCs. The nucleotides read TGTGCCAGCGCGGGGGACATATCCAAAAACATTCAGTACTTC. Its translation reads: CASAGDISKNIQYF.